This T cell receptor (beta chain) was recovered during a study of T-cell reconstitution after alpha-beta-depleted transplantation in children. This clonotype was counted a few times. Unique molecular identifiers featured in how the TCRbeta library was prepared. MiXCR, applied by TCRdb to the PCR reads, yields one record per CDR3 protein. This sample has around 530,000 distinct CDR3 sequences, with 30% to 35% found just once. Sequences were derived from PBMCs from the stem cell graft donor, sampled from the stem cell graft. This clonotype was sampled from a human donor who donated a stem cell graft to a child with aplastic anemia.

The CDR3 nucleotides read TGCGCCAGCAGCAAAGGAGGCGGAGCGGGGGCAGATACGCAGTATTTT. It is translated as CASSKGGGAGADTQYF. This rearrangement joins TRBV5-1 to TRBJ2-3; the match to TRBD2 covers 8 bases. With 4 bases clipped from V and 4 bases from J, the junction kept 11 bases outside the gene matches. There are 16 residues in the CDR3. Germline-derived CDR1 and CDR2 are SGHRS and YFSETQ.